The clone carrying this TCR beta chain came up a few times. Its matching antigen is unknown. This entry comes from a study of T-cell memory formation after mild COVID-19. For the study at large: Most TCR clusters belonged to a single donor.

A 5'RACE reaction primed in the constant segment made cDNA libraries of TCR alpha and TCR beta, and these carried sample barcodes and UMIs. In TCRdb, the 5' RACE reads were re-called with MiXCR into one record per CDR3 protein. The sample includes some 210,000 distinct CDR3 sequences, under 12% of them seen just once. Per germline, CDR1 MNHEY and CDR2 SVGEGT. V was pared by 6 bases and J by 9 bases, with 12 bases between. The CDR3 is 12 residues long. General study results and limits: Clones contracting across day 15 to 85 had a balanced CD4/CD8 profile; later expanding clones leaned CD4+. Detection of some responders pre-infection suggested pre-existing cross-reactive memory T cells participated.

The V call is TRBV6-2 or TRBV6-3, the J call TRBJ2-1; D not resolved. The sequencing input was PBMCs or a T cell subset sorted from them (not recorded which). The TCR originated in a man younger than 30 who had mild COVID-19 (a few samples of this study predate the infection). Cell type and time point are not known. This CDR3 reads CASSPWKAEQFF. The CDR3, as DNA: TGTGCCAGCAGCCCGTGGAAGGCTGAGCAGTTCTTC.